This T cell receptor (beta chain) was identified in a study of blood T cells in healthy people across ages. Points from the study as a whole: Because donor CMV status was unknown, expanded clonotype changes were possibly confounded. Whereas aged donors had fewer naive CD4+ cells, long-lived donors had more of them and higher diversity. A roughly linear fall in TCR beta diversity per million T cells was seen with increasing age.

Drawn from each donor were about 9 milliliters of peripheral blood. The CDR3 has 15 amino acids. J was trimmed by 6 bases and V by 1 base; bases with no gene match: 6. CDR1 is DFQATT and CDR2 is SNEGSKA in the germline V gene (reference sequence). For the second PCR, which ran for about 7 to 11 cycles, a sample-barcoded 5' primer and a J-beta primer mix were used. One entry per CDR3 protein results from TCRdb running MiXCR on the 5' RACE reads. The repertoire holds fewer than 950,000 distinct CDR3 sequences, with less than 70% as singletons. This clonotype was counted only a few times. The antigen remains undetermined.

Source material: blood. This chain links TRBV20-1 with TRBJ1-1; 12 nucleotides align to TRBD1. This sequence originates from a man aged 80 or over in good health. CDR3: CSARGDRGLRAEAFF. The CDR3 DNA reads as TGCAGTGCTAGAGGGGACAGGGGGCTTCGCGCTGAAGCTTTCTTT.